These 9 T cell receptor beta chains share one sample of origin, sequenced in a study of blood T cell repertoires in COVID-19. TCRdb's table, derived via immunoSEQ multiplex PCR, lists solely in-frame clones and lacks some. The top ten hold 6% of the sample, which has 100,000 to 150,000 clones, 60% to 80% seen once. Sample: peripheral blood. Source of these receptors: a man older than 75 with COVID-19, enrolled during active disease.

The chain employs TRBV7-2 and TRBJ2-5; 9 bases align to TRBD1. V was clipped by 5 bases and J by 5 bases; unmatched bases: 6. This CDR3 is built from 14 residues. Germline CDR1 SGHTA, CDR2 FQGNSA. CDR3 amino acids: CASSINRGPETQYF. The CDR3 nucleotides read TGTGCCAGCAGCATAAACAGGGGGCCGGAGACCCAGTACTTC.

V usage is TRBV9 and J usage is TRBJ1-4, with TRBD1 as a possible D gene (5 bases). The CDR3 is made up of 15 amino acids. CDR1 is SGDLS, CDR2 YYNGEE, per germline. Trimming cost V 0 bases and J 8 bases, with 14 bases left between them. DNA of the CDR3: TGTGCCAGCAGCGTAGTTGACAGAGTAAACGAAAAACTGTTTTTT. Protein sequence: CASSVVDRVNEKLFF.

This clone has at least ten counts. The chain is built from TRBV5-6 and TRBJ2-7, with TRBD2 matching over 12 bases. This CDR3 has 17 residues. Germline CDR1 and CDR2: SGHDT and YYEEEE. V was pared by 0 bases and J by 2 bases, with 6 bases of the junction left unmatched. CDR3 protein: CASSLGVTSGRTYEQYF. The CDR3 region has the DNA TGTGCCAGCAGCTTGGGTGTAACTAGCGGGAGGACCTACGAGCAGTACTTC.

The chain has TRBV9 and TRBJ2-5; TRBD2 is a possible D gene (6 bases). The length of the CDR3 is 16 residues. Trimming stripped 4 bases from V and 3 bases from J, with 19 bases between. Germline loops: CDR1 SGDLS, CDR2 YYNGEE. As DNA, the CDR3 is TGTGCCAGCAGCCCCCGTGGGGCGGGAATAAAAGAGACCCAGTACTTC. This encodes CASSPRGAGIKETQYF.

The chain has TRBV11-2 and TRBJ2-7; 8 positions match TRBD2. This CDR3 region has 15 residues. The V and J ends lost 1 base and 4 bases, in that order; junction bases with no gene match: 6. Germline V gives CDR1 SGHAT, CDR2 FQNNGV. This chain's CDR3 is CASSLAGGPWYEQYF. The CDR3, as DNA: TGTGCCAGCAGCTTAGCGGGAGGGCCGTGGTACGAGCAGTACTTC.

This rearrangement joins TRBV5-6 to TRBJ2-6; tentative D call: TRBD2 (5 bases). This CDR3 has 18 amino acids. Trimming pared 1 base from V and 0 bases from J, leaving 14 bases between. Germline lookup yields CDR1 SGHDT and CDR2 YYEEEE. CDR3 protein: CASSLFEGYNSGANVLTF. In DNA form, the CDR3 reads TGTGCCAGCAGCTTGTTTGAGGGTTATAACTCTGGGGCCAACGTCCTGACTTTC.

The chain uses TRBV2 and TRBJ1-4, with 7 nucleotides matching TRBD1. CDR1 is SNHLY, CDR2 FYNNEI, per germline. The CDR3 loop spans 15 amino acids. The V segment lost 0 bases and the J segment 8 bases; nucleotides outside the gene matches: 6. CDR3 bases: TGTGCCAGCAGTGAAGCGCGACAGGGAGGCGAAAAACTGTTTTTT. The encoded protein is CASSEARQGGEKLFF. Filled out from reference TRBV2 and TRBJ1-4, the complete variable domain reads EPEVTQTPSHQVTQMGQEVILRCVPISNHLYFYWYRQILGQKVEFLVSFYNNEISEKSEIFDDQFSVERPDGSNFTLKIRSTKLEDSAMYFCASSEARQGGEKLFFGSGTQLSVL.

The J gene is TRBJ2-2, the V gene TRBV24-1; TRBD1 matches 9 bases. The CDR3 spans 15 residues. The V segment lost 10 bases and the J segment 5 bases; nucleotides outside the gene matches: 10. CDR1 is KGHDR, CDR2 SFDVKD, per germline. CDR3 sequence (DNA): TGTGCCACACAACAGGGGGCCCGGTCGACCGGGGAGCTGTTTTTT. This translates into CATQQGARSTGELFF.

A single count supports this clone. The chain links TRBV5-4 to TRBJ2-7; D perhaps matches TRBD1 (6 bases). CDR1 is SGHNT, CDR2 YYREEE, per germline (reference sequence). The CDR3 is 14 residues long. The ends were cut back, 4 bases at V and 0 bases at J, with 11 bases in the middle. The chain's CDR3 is CASSRGQPSYEQYF. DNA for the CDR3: TGTGCCAGCAGCCGAGGACAGCCCTCCTACGAGCAGTACTTC. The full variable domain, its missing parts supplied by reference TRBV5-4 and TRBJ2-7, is ETGVTQSPTHLIKTRGQQVTLRCSSQSGHNTVSWYQQALGQGPQFIFQYYREEENGRGNFPPRFSGLQFPNYSSELNVNALELDDSALYLCASSRGQPSYEQYFGPGTRLTVT.